This TCR beta chain was obtained from a study of T-cell memory formation after mild COVID-19. TCRdb analysed the 5' RACE reads with MiXCR anew, one entry per CDR3 protein. The sample shows some 100,000 distinct CDR3 sequences, more than 9.5% of them seen only once. CDR1 and CDR2 from the germline V gene are MNHEY and SVGAGI. V lost 5 bases to trimming and J lost 8 bases; unmatched junction nucleotides: 13. The CDR3 consists of 15 residues. The source of this sequence is a man aged 18 to 30 who had mild COVID-19 (a few samples of this study predate the infection). Cell type and time point are not known. Sequenced material: PBMCs or a T cell subset sorted from them (not recorded which). V is TRBV6-5 and J is TRBJ1-2; TRBD1 matches 8 bases. The CDR3 loop reads CASSPSHGQGGGYTF. In nucleotides, the CDR3 is TGTGCCAGCAGTCCCTCACACGGACAGGGCGGGGGCTACACCTTC.